This entry lists 13 T cell receptor beta chains sequenced from one sample in a study of control samples from healthy donors and cancer patients. The table came from immunoSEQ multiplex PCR; TCRdb's copy has only in-frame clones and leaves some out. This sample has 150,000 to 200,000 clones; around 90% occur once, and the top ten carry approximately 12%. Sequencing input: blood. Source of these receptors: a man aged 25-40 years in good health.

The chain couples TRBV6-5 to TRBJ1-5; D ambiguous. Germline CDR1 and CDR2: MNHEY and SVGAGI. V was shortened by 2 bases and J by 5 bases, with 7 bases between the two germline ends. This CDR3 is 13 amino acids long. In nucleotides, the CDR3 is TGTGCCAGCAGTTACGAGCGGGATCAGCCCCAGCATTTT. It encodes CASSYERDQPQHF.

This clone was detected once. The J gene is TRBJ2-5, the V gene TRBV7-9, with D possibly TRBD2 on 6 matching bases. CDR3 length: 14 residues. Germline CDR1 and CDR2: SEHNR and FQNEAQ (reference sequence). V was shortened by 6 bases and J by 1 base, with 12 bases between the two germline ends. For the CDR3, the DNA is TGTGCCAGCAGGCCCCCGACTAGCCAAGAGACCCAGTACTTC. Amino acids: CASRPPTSQETQYF.

This chain joins TRBV27 and TRBJ1-1; 8 positions agree with TRBD1. This CDR3 comprises 14 residues. Germline V CDR1 and CDR2: MNHEY, SMNVEV (reference sequence). Trimming removed 3 bases from V and 5 bases from J; junction bases left unmatched: 5. The CDR3 DNA reads TGTGCCAGCAGTTTCGGACAGGGATGGACTGAAGCTTTCTTT. It yields the protein CASSFGQGWTEAFF.

The chain recombines TRBV27 with TRBJ2-7; 10 positions match TRBD2. The CDR3 sequence is 20 residues long. Losses at the gene ends were 5 bases for V and 4 bases for J; bases not matched to a gene: 23. Germline V gives CDR1 MNHEY, CDR2 SMNVEV (reference sequence). The CDR3 DNA reads TGTGCCAGCAGTCTCTCTCCCCTAGCGGGAGATGAGGGCGCTGGTTACGAGCAGTACTTC. Protein: CASSLSPLAGDEGAGYEQYF.

The J gene is TRBJ1-5, the V gene TRBV28, with D tentatively TRBD1 (5 bases). This CDR3 region has 14 residues. Germline lookup yields CDR1 MDHEN and CDR2 SYDVKM. Trimming pared 7 bases from V and 11 bases from J, leaving 21 bases between. The CDR3 protein is CASNQGTLITAQHF. The CDR3, as DNA: TGTGCCAGCAATCAAGGGACGCTCATCACGGCCCAGCATTTT.

In regard to this clone: This sample includes further DNA sequences coding for the same CDR3. The V and J genes are TRBV30 and TRBJ2-4; D is possibly TRBD1 (6 bases). CDR1 GTSNPN and CDR2 SVGIG come from the germline V gene (reference sequence). Trimming left V 3 bases short and J 13 bases short, with 7 bases between. The CDR3 has 9 residues. As DNA, the CDR3 is TGTGCCTGGAGGGACAGACAGTACTTC. Protein sequence: CAWRDRQYF.

V gene TRBV11-1 combines with J gene TRBJ2-7, with TRBD1 as a possible D gene (6 bases). Trimming removed 0 bases at V and 10 bases at J, with 10 bases between. CDR1 is SGHAT, CDR2 FQDESV, per germline (reference sequence). This CDR3 comprises 12 residues. This chain's CDR3 is CASSLALDSQYF. CDR3 nucleotides: TGTGCCAGCAGCTTAGCTCTGGACAGCCAGTACTTC.

The rearrangement links TRBV6-1 to TRBJ1-4, with no clear D. The CDR3 contains 16 residues. V was pared by 1 base and J by 2 bases, with 11 bases between. The germline V gene encodes CDR1 MNHNS and CDR2 SASEGT. CDR3 in amino acids: CASSEGLSGTNEKLFF. CDR3 nucleotides: TGTGCCAGCAGTGAAGGCCTTTCGGGCACTAATGAAAAACTGTTTTTT.

The chain has TRBV5-4 and TRBJ2-2, with unresolved D. The V gene lost 5 bases and the J gene lost 3 bases, with 11 bases spanning the gap. The CDR3 runs 14 residues. Germline CDR1 is SGHNT and CDR2 is YYREEE (reference sequence). CDR3 sequence (DNA): TGTGCCAGCAGGAAGGAGTTGGACACCGGGGAGCTGTTTTTT. Amino acids: CASRKELDTGELFF.

The rearrangement links TRBV9 to TRBJ1-1, with D maybe TRBD1 (6 bases). Trimming stripped 0 bases from V and 0 bases from J, with 9 bases between. The CDR3 consists of 15 residues. Germline values: CDR1 SGDLS, CDR2 YYNGEE. Here the CDR3 DNA reads TGTGCCAGCAGCGTAGTCGGGGGCATGAACACTGAAGCTTTCTTT. It yields the protein CASSVVGGMNTEAFF.

V usage is TRBV7-2 and J usage is TRBJ2-7; D is tentatively TRBD1 or TRBD2 (5 bases each). V was pared by 0 bases and J by 2 bases, with 14 bases between. Germline values: CDR1 SGHTA, CDR2 FQGNSA. CDR3 length: 16 residues. The CDR3 loop reads CASSLANRGPAYEQYF. CDR3 coding DNA: TGTGCCAGCAGCTTAGCGAACCGGGGACCAGCCTACGAGCAGTACTTC.

The rearrangement uses TRBV5-1 and TRBJ1-3; D possibly corresponds to TRBD1 (5 bases). The V gene lost 3 bases and the J gene lost 3 bases, with 16 bases spanning the gap. The germline CDR1 and CDR2 sequences are SGHRS and YFSETQ. The CDR3 runs 16 residues. DNA for the CDR3: TGCGCCAGCAGCTACGCTCCCGGGACCGATGGAAACACCATATATTTT. Its protein product is CASSYAPGTDGNTIYF.

This chain connects TRBV19 to TRBJ2-6; TRBD1 agrees at 9 bases. The germline V gene encodes CDR1 LNHDA and CDR2 SQIVND (reference sequence). This CDR3 contains 17 residues. V shed 4 bases and J 3 bases; nucleotides not matched to a gene: 7. The CDR3 DNA reads TGTGCCAGTAGTACGGGACAGGGCGCATTTGGGGCCAACGTCCTGACTTTC. This gives the protein CASSTGQGAFGANVLTF.